The 29 T cell receptor beta chains below were found in one sample sequenced in a study of regulatory T cells in long-lasting Graves disease. Documented time point: persistent/refractory GD, antithyroid drugs over 5 years with positive TRAb. Preparation of the TCR library used RNA extracted from PBMCs. In building TCR beta libraries, iRepertoire HTBI primers were used together with Arm-PCR of CDR3 regions. A single record per CDR3 protein comes from TCRdb applying MiXCR to the multiplex PCR reads. The table shows about 660,000 distinct CDR3 sequences, with around 30% occurring only once. Sample: peripheral blood mononuclear cells (PBMCs), taken when the disease was refractory, from a patient treated with antithyroid drugs. The receptors were gathered from a female donor with Graves disease.

A few counts support this clonotype. V and J are TRBV18 and TRBJ2-5; tentative D call: TRBD2 (5 bases). Germline CDR1 reads KGHSH; CDR2 reads LQKENI. V lost 3 bases and J lost 5, with 7 bases in between. The CDR3 contains 12 residues. CDR3 bases: TGTGCCAGCTCACCCCAGCGGGAGACCCAGTACTTC. It encodes CASSPQRETQYF.

This clonotype was found once. V and J are TRBV12-3 or TRBV12-4 and TRBJ2-6; 7 bases map to TRBD1. Trimming took 7 bases from V and 8 from J; bases not matched to a gene: 8. The CDR3 is made up of 14 amino acids. The CDR3 sequence is CASTTSTGPNVLTF. As DNA, the CDR3 is TGTGCCAGCACCACTTCGACAGGGCCCAACGTCCTGACTTTC.

The chain uses TRBV7-8 and TRBJ1-5, with D possibly TRBD1 on 6 matching bases. Germline assignment: CDR1 SGHVS and CDR2 FQNEAQ. Trimming left V 5 bases short and J 6 bases short, with 17 bases between. This CDR3 has 15 amino acids. CDR3 protein: CASSVDRSGAQPQHF. The CDR3 DNA reads as TGTGCCAGCAGCGTAGACAGGTCAGGGGCTCAGCCCCAGCATTTT.

This chain links TRBV7-8 with TRBJ1-2, with 7 bases matching TRBD1. J was trimmed by 0 bases and V by 2 bases; bases with no gene match: 12. CDR1 SGHVS and CDR2 FQNEAQ come from the germline V gene. The CDR3 runs 18 residues. CDR3 in DNA: TGTGCCAGCAGCTTACCGGCCGGAAACAGGGGAGCTAACTATGGCTACACCTTC. Its translation: CASSLPAGNRGANYGYTF.

This clonotype was detected only a few times. The chain is built from TRBV12-3 or TRBV12-4 and TRBJ1-5, with unresolved D. The CDR3 consists of 14 residues. V was trimmed by 0 bases and J by 1 base, leaving 4 bases between them. The CDR3 here is CASSLAQSNQPQHF. For the CDR3, the DNA is TGTGCCAGCAGTTTAGCACAGAGCAATCAGCCCCAGCATTTT.

This clonotype showed up just a few times. The chain links TRBV28 to TRBJ1-2, with D possibly TRBD1 on 6 matching bases. The CDR3 is 15 amino acids. Germline lookup yields CDR1 MDHEN and CDR2 SYDVKM. Trimming stripped 3 bases from V and 8 bases from J, with 19 bases between. CDR3 in amino acids: CASSLLVPGAGGYTF. The CDR3 DNA is TGTGCCAGCAGTTTGTTAGTCCCAGGGGCCGGCGGCTACACCTTC.

The V call is TRBV13, the J call TRBJ2-7; D possibly uses TRBD1 or TRBD2 (5 bases each). CDR3 size: 12 residues. In germline, CDR1 is PRHDT, CDR2 FYEKMQ (reference sequence). The V end was cut by 5 bases, the J end by 7 bases, with 12 bases between. The CDR3, as DNA: TGTGCCAGCAGCCCATTGGGGGATGAGCAGTACTTC. Translating gives CASSPLGDEQYF. Full variable domain (outside the CDR3, taken from reference TRBV13 and TRBJ2-7): AAGVIQSPRHLIKEKRETATLKCYPIPRHDTVYWYQQGPGQDPQFLISFYEKMQSDKGSIPDRFSAQQFSDYHSELNMSSLELGDSALYFCASSPLGDEQYFGPGTRLTVT.

The V and J genes are TRBV6-2 or TRBV6-3 and TRBJ1-2, with TRBD1 as a possible D gene (5 bases). The germline V gene has CDR1 MNHEY and CDR2 SVGEGT. The length of the CDR3 is 14 residues. V gave up 6 bases and J gave up 1 base, with 12 bases separating them. The DNA of the CDR3 is TGTGCCAGCAGCTCCGTGGGGGGTAACTATGGCTACACCTTC. Protein product: CASSSVGGNYGYTF.

This chain connects TRBV6-1 to TRBJ1-1; D not certain. The CDR3 runs to 14 residues. Trimming left V 4 bases short and J 1 base short, with 10 bases between. Germline lookup yields CDR1 MNHNS and CDR2 SASEGT. The CDR3: CASSVQTTNTEAFF. DNA of the CDR3: TGTGCCAGCAGTGTGCAAACGACGAACACTGAAGCTTTCTTT.

This clonotype was counted between two and nine times. V gene TRBV12-3 or TRBV12-4 combines with J gene TRBJ2-5; D remains ambiguous. CDR3 size: 14 residues. The V end was cut by 5 bases, the J end by 0 bases, with 10 bases between. CDR3 sequence reads: CASSPSYYQETQYF. The CDR3 DNA reads as TGTGCCAGCAGTCCCTCCTATTACCAAGAGACCCAGTACTTC.

The chain carries TRBV20-1 and TRBJ2-5; D possibly uses TRBD1 or TRBD2 (6 bases each). In germline, CDR1 is DFQATT, CDR2 SNEGSKA (reference sequence). The CDR3 is 15 residues long. Trimming took 2 bases from V and 5 from J, leaving 18 bases between them. CDR3 nucleotides: TGCAGTGCTAGACCCCTTGGGGGGCGCGGGGAGACCCAGTACTTC. Its protein is CSARPLGGRGETQYF.

This clonotype has more than one count but fewer than ten. V is TRBV2 and J is TRBJ1-5; a weak D match, TRBD1 (6 bases). The V and J ends lost 7 bases and 0 bases respectively, with 13 bases between them. CDR1 and CDR2 from the germline V gene are SNHLY and FYNNEI. This CDR3 comprises 15 residues. The CDR3, as DNA: TGTGCCAGCAAAGGCAGGGGAGATAGCAATCAGCCCCAGCATTTT. Translation: CASKGRGDSNQPQHF.

This clonotype has just a few counts. This chain connects TRBV20-1 to TRBJ2-7; D may be TRBD1 (6 bases). V was clipped by 1 base and J by 6 bases, with 19 bases between them. CDR3 length: 15 amino acids. The germline gives CDR1 DFQATT, CDR2 SNEGSKA (reference sequence). The CDR3 loop is CSARAQAAGVSEQYF. The DNA of the CDR3 is TGCAGTGCTAGAGCCCAGGCGGCAGGGGTTAGCGAGCAGTACTTC.

This clonotype was seen only a few times. This chain links TRBV20-1 with TRBJ1-5, with TRBD1 matching over 8 bases. Germline V lookup: CDR1 DFQATT, CDR2 SNEGSKA (reference sequence). J was trimmed by 4 bases and V by 5 bases; bases with no gene match: 10. The CDR3 has 15 residues. The CDR3 region is CSASDPGQENQPQHF. In DNA form, the CDR3 reads TGCAGTGCTTCCGACCCGGGACAGGAGAATCAGCCCCAGCATTTT.

The chain joins TRBV29-1 to TRBJ1-1; weak D call: TRBD1 (6 bases). Germline CDR1 SQVTM, CDR2 ANQGSEA. CDR3 length: 12 residues. Trimming shortened V by 3 bases and J by 4 bases, and 9 bases separated the two germline ends. The CDR3: CSVDRGSTEAFF. The CDR3 nucleotides read TGCAGCGTTGACAGGGGAAGCACTGAAGCTTTCTTT.

Only a few counts were recorded for this clonotype. V and J are TRBV20-1 and TRBJ2-5; the match to TRBD2 covers 13 bases. CDR3 length: 13 residues. The germline V gene encodes CDR1 DFQATT and CDR2 SNEGSKA (reference sequence). Trimming at V came to 5 bases and at J to 3 bases, leaving 0 bases not matched to a gene. The chain's CDR3 is CSAGTSGEETQYF. In DNA form, the CDR3 reads TGCAGTGCTGGGACTAGCGGGGAAGAGACCCAGTACTTC.

The sample holds a few counts of this clonotype. This chain connects TRBV10-3 to TRBJ1-2, with 7 bases fitting TRBD1. Looked up from germline, CDR1 is ENHRY and CDR2 is SYGVKD. The CDR3 contains 14 residues. V was clipped by 11 bases and J by 3 bases; unmatched bases: 12. The CDR3 here is CAAQGTAEHYGYTF. The CDR3 DNA reads TGTGCCGCCCAGGGGACAGCGGAACACTATGGCTACACCTTC.

There are a few counts of this clonotype. The chain's CDR3 is CSVDQTSRETQYF. CDR3 DNA: TGCAGCGTTGACCAGACTAGTCGAGAGACCCAGTACTTC. The chain recombines TRBV29-1 with TRBJ2-5, with D tentatively TRBD2 (6 bases). The germline gives CDR1 SQVTM, CDR2 ANQGSEA. The CDR3 totals 13 residues. The germline V and J ends were trimmed by 3 bases and 4 bases, with 12 bases remaining between them.

About this clonotype itself: A much more abundant neighbour one base away suggests this may be a read error. V is TRBV2 and J is TRBJ1-2; no definite D call. The V and J ends lost 6 bases and 7 bases respectively, with 12 bases between them. The CDR3 has 12 residues. The germline V gene has CDR1 SNHLY and CDR2 FYNNEI. The CDR3 region is CASSAGIAGYTF. In nucleotides, the CDR3 is TGTGCCAGCAGCGCCGGGATAGCTGGCTACACCTTC.

Of note for this clonotype: This clone may be a read error of a much larger clone one base away. The chain is built from TRBV10-1 and TRBJ2-2; no reliable D call. The CDR3 totals 15 residues. Trimming pared 7 bases from V and 6 bases from J, leaving 18 bases between. CDR1 WNHNN and CDR2 SYGVQD come from the germline V gene (reference sequence). CDR3 bases: TGCGCCAGCAATAGGTGGCAGGAATCCCCCGGGGAGCTGTTTTTT. Amino acid sequence: CASNRWQESPGELFF.

The J gene is TRBJ2-7, the V gene TRBV3-1, with a possible D match to TRBD1 (6 bases). With 2 bases removed from V and 10 bases from J, the gap between germline ends came to 15 bases. Germline loops: CDR1 LGHDT, CDR2 YNNKEL (reference sequence). The CDR3 consists of 13 residues. The CDR3 protein is CASSQPQGFRQYF. The CDR3 DNA reads as TGTGCCAGCAGCCAACCGCAGGGGTTCCGCCAGTACTTC.

This chain uses TRBV9 with TRBJ2-7; D gene unclear. Trimming left V 4 bases short and J 2 bases short, with 13 bases between. Germline CDR1 reads SGDLS; CDR2 reads YYNGEE. This CDR3 is built from 14 residues. The CDR3 loop is CASSSRTQTYEQYF. CDR3 coding DNA: TGTGCCAGCAGCTCAAGGACCCAAACCTACGAGCAGTACTTC.

The rearrangement uses TRBV19 and TRBJ1-4; no clear D gene. Trimming removed 6 bases from V and 8 bases from J, with 16 bases in between. Germline V lookup: CDR1 LNHDA, CDR2 SQIVND (reference sequence). The CDR3 loop spans 14 amino acids. CDR3 nucleotide sequence: TGTGCCAGTAGAAATCAAGGTCTTTACGAAAAACTGTTTTTT. It encodes CASRNQGLYEKLFF.

This chain links TRBV6-1 with TRBJ1-1; D remains ambiguous. The V end lost 2 bases, the J end lost 1 base, and 11 bases lay between the germline ends. The CDR3 is 15 amino acids. Germline CDR1 reads MNHNS; CDR2 reads SASEGT. CDR3 sequence reads: CASSEMGVGNTEAFF. The CDR3 DNA sequence: TGTGCCAGCAGTGAAATGGGCGTGGGGAACACTGAAGCTTTCTTT.

This clonotype was detected ten times or more. The V call is TRBV2, the J call TRBJ1-5; D remains unclear. CDR1 and CDR2 (germline): SNHLY, FYNNEI. The V end lost 2 bases, the J end lost 0 bases, and 11 bases lay between the germline ends. The CDR3 totals 16 residues. The CDR3 DNA reads as TGTGCCAGCAGTGAATTTGAAGGGATTAGCAATCAGCCCCAGCATTTT. Translation: CASSEFEGISNQPQHF.

The chain employs TRBV7-3 and TRBJ2-7; 11 bases agree with TRBD1. With V trimmed by 5 bases and J by 7 bases, 10 bases remained unmatched. This CDR3 region has 15 residues. In germline, CDR1 is SGHTA, CDR2 FQGTGA. The CDR3 DNA is TGTGCCAGCAGCCCAGGACAGGGGGCCGGCAGGGAGCAGTACTTC. Protein: CASSPGQGAGREQYF. Using reference TRBV7-3 and TRBJ2-7 for the parts outside the CDR3, the full variable domain is GAGVSQTPSNKVTEKGKYVELRCDPISGHTALYWYRQSLGQGPEFLIYFQGTGAADDSGLPNDRFFAVRPEGSVSTLKIQRTERGDSAVYLCASSPGQGAGREQYFGPGTRLTVT.

V usage is TRBV3-1 and J usage is TRBJ1-2; 7 bases agree with TRBD1. The junction had 11 bases not matched to a gene; V was cut back by 4 bases and J by 9 bases. Germline V lookup: CDR1 LGHDT, CDR2 YNNKEL (reference sequence). The CDR3 sequence is 14 residues long. CDR3 in amino acids: CASSPRGGGKSYTF. The CDR3, as DNA: TGTGCCAGCAGCCCCAGGGGGGGGGGCAAAAGCTACACCTTC.

This clonotype has a handful of counts. V and J are TRBV5-1 and TRBJ1-1; the match to TRBD1 covers 10 bases. J was trimmed by 4 bases and V by 4 bases; bases with no gene match: 13. The CDR3 consists of 17 residues. Per germline, CDR1 SGHRS and CDR2 YFSETQ. The CDR3 sequence: CASSHGTGANPRTEAFF. The CDR3 bases are TGCGCCAGCAGCCATGGGACAGGGGCTAATCCGCGCACTGAAGCTTTCTTT.

The chain uses TRBV7-9 and TRBJ2-2, with D uncertain. The germline V and J ends were trimmed by 5 bases and 9 bases, with 13 bases remaining between them. This CDR3 region has 13 residues. In germline, CDR1 is SEHNR, CDR2 FQNEAQ (reference sequence). CDR3 nucleotide sequence: TGTGCCAGCAGCCCGGACCAGGCCAGGGAGCTGTTTTTT. It codes for CASSPDQARELFF.